The 31 T cell receptor beta chains presented below share a single source sample, sequenced in a study of blood T cell repertoires in COVID-19. Assay: immunoSEQ multiplex PCR; the TCRdb copy retains only in-frame clones and omits some. The table lists some 320,000 clones, around 86% of them singletons, with about 5.2% in the top ten. Source material: PBMCs or T cells enriched from blood (not recorded which). The receptors come from a man between 60 and 75 years old who had recovered from COVID-19.

This chain connects TRBV4-3 to TRBJ1-1; D perhaps matches TRBD1 (5 bases). Looked up from germline, CDR1 is LGHNA and CDR2 is YSLEER. The CDR3 has 15 amino acids. V lost 0 bases to trimming and J lost 7 bases, with 15 bases between them. The DNA of the CDR3 is TGCGCCAGCAGCCAAGATGGCGGGGGTTACGGTGAAGCTTTCTTT. As protein: CASSQDGGGYGEAFF.

V usage is TRBV10-3 and J usage is TRBJ1-1; D is possibly TRBD1 (5 bases). The CDR3 spans 15 residues. CDR1 ENHRY and CDR2 SYGVKD come from the germline V gene. V was cut by 1 base and J by 1 base, with 10 bases left in between. The chain's CDR3 is CAISEWGRPNTEAFF. Written as DNA, the CDR3 is TGTGCCATCAGTGAGTGGGGCAGACCGAACACTGAAGCTTTCTTT.

The chain joins TRBV5-5 to TRBJ1-3; D gene unclear. The CDR3 consists of 13 residues. Looked up from germline, CDR1 is SGHKS and CDR2 is YYEKEE (reference sequence). Trimming left V 5 bases short and J 4 bases short, with 10 bases between. The CDR3 reads CASSGPPGNTIYF. CDR3 in DNA: TGTGCCAGCAGTGGCCCCCCCGGAAACACCATATATTTT. The full variable domain, rest sourced from reference TRBV5-5 and TRBJ1-3, is DAGVTQSPTHLIKTRGQQVTLRCSPISGHKSVSWYQQVLGQGPQFIFQYYEKEERGRGNFPDRFSARQFPNYSSELNVNALLLGDSALYLCASSGPPGNTIYFGEGSWLTVV.

This sequence joins TRBV28 and TRBJ2-5, with D perhaps TRBD2 (7 bases). Trimming took off 4 bases at V and 5 bases at J, with 23 bases between the two ends. CDR1 and CDR2 from the germline V gene are MDHEN and SYDVKM. The CDR3 consists of 17 residues. CDR3 DNA sequence: TGTGCCAGCAGTTGGTTCCGTGGAGGGGGGGTCGGTGAGACCCAGTACTTC. This encodes CASSWFRGGGVGETQYF.

The chain is built from TRBV5-1 and TRBJ1-6, with 9 positions matching TRBD1. The CDR3 runs to 17 residues. CDR1 SGHRS and CDR2 YFSETQ come from the germline V gene. The junction had 10 bases not matched to a gene; V was cut back by 0 bases and J by 9 bases. The chain's CDR3 is CASSLVTGGQGFSPLHF. The CDR3 nucleotides are TGCGCCAGCAGCTTGGTCACCGGGGGACAGGGATTTTCACCCCTCCACTTT.

There are a few counts of this clone. The V call is TRBV10-3, the J call TRBJ2-2, with 10 bases aligning to TRBD1. Trimming removed 5 bases from V and 2 bases from J; junction bases left unmatched: 8. The CDR3 extends over 17 amino acids. Germline CDR1 ENHRY, CDR2 SYGVKD. The DNA of the CDR3 is TGTGCCATCAGTCCGACTAGGGACAGGGGAAACACCGGGGAGCTGTTTTTT. This translates into CAISPTRDRGNTGELFF.

The J gene is TRBJ2-1, the V gene TRBV5-4; unclear D gene. Germline CDR1 reads SGHNT; CDR2 reads YYREEE (reference sequence). V dropped 0 bases and J dropped 9 bases, with 16 bases sitting between them. CDR3 length equals 15 residues. CDR3 loop: CASSLGAPSWVEQFF. The DNA for the CDR3 is TGTGCCAGCAGCTTGGGGGCCCCCTCGTGGGTTGAGCAGTTCTTC.

The chain couples TRBV7-2 to TRBJ1-1; 7 bases map to TRBD1. V trimming: 3 bases; J trimming: 6 bases; junction bases outside the gene matches: 7. This CDR3 spans 14 amino acids. The V gene's germline CDR1 is SGHTA and CDR2 FQGNSA. This CDR3 reads CASSLGTVFAEAFF. Written as DNA, the CDR3 is TGTGCCAGCAGCTTGGGGACAGTCTTTGCTGAAGCTTTCTTT.

J is TRBJ2-3 and V is TRBV9; 13 nucleotides match TRBD2. Germline V gene sequence: CDR1 SGDLS, CDR2 YYNGEE. V lost 4 bases and J lost 8; bases outside the gene matches: 10. This CDR3 contains 16 residues. As DNA, the CDR3 is TGTGCCAGCAGCTCTAGAGGGACTAGCGGGGTGGGTACGCAGTATTTT. Translated: CASSSRGTSGVGTQYF.

The chain carries TRBV27 and TRBJ1-3; D unclear. V shed 7 bases and J shed 0 bases, with 16 bases lying between them. Germline values: CDR1 MNHEY, CDR2 SMNVEV (reference sequence). CDR3 length: 16 residues. CDR3 protein: CASTLSGRLSGNTIYF. Here the CDR3 DNA reads TGTGCCAGCACCCTTAGTGGCAGGCTCTCTGGAAACACCATATATTTT.

The chain is built from TRBV7-9 and TRBJ2-2, with TRBD1 identical over 8 bases. V shed 5 bases and J 4 bases; nucleotides not matched to a gene: 9. This CDR3 has 16 amino acids. Germline V gives CDR1 SEHNR, CDR2 FQNEAQ (reference sequence). The CDR3 nucleotides read TGTGCCAGCAGCCAGAGTCAGGGGGCTGGCACCGGGGAGCTGTTTTTT. Its protein is CASSQSQGAGTGELFF.

The chain has TRBV7-9 and TRBJ1-1; possible D gene TRBD1, 5 bases. The CDR3 covers 16 residues. Germline CDR1 SEHNR, CDR2 FQNEAQ (reference sequence). The V and J ends lost 1 base and 3 bases respectively, with 15 bases between them. CDR3 DNA: TGTGCCAGCAGCTTAGGGGCGTACGGGGGGTACACTGAAGCTTTCTTT. Protein product: CASSLGAYGGYTEAFF. The variable domain in full, completed from reference TRBV7-9 and TRBJ1-1, reads DTGVSQNPRHKITKRGQNVTFRCDPISEHNRLYWYRQTLGQGPEFLTYFQNEAQLEKSRLLSDRFSAERPKGSFSTLEIQRTEQGDSAMYLCASSLGAYGGYTEAFFGQGTRLTVV.

CDR3 nucleotides: TGTGCCAGCAGTGAACAGACAGGGCGGAACACCGGGGAGCTGTTTTTT. It codes for CASSEQTGRNTGELFF. V and J are TRBV6-4 and TRBJ2-2; 7 nucleotides agree with TRBD1. V dropped 3 bases and J dropped 1; count of bases not matched to a gene: 5. The CDR3 spans 16 residues. The V gene's germline CDR1 is MRHNA and CDR2 SNTAGT.

The V gene is TRBV4-1, the J gene TRBJ2-3, with 8 bases aligning to TRBD1. Germline V gene sequence: CDR1 MGHRA, CDR2 YSYEKL. The CDR3 is made up of 20 amino acids. The ends lost 2 bases at V and 4 bases at J; junction bases unmatched: 20. CDR3 amino acids: CASSQPERRTGMIGADTQYF. The DNA for the CDR3 is TGCGCCAGCAGCCAACCCGAAAGGCGGACAGGGATGATTGGGGCAGATACGCAGTATTTT.

V is TRBV28 and J is TRBJ2-7, with 7 bases identical to TRBD1. The V gene end was trimmed by 5 bases and the J gene end by 1 base; junction bases not matched to a gene: 8. CDR1 is MDHEN, CDR2 SYDVKM, per germline. The CDR3 loop spans 15 amino acids. The CDR3 here is CASSTGGTASYEQYF. The CDR3 DNA follows: TGTGCCAGCAGTACCGGTGGGACAGCTTCCTACGAGCAGTACTTC. Looking up the rest from reference TRBV28 and TRBJ2-7 gives the full variable domain: DVKVTQSSRYLVKRTGEKVFLECVQDMDHENMFWYRQDPGLGLRLIYFSYDVKMKEKGDIPEGYSVSREKKERFSLILESASTNQTSMYLCASSTGGTASYEQYFGPGTRLTVT.

V gene TRBV6-2 or TRBV6-3 combines with J gene TRBJ1-5, with 7 positions matching TRBD1. CDR3 size: 14 residues. CDR1 and CDR2 from the germline V gene are MNHEY and SVGEGT. With V trimmed by 5 bases and J by 9 bases, 10 bases remained unmatched. The CDR3 DNA is TGTGCCAGCAGTACATACAGGGGAGATAGGCCCCAGCATTTT. Protein sequence: CASSTYRGDRPQHF.

The V gene is TRBV27, the J gene TRBJ1-1; TRBD1 aligns across 7 bases. V trimming: 4 bases; J trimming: 1 base; junction bases outside the gene matches: 3. The length of the CDR3 is 14 residues. Germline V gene sequence: CDR1 MNHEY, CDR2 SMNVEV (reference sequence). The CDR3 DNA reads as TGTGCCAGCAGTTCGGGACAGCAGAACACTGAAGCTTTCTTT. Translation gives CASSSGQQNTEAFF.

Of note for this clone: An end of the junction differs from the germline gene, which may be a read error. V is TRBV5-4 and J is TRBJ1-5; tentatively, D is TRBD1 (6 bases). Germline CDR1 is SGHNT and CDR2 is YYREEE (reference sequence). The CDR3 length is 14 residues. The CDR3 DNA reads TGTGCCAGCAGTTTGGCAGGGGAAGGTCAGCCCCAGCATTTT. Amino acids: CASSLAGEGQPQHF. Full variable domain (outside the CDR3, taken from reference TRBV5-4 and TRBJ1-5): ETGVTQSPTHLIKTRGQQVTLRCSSQSGHNTVSWYQQALGQGPQFIFQYYREEENGRGNFPPRFSGLQFPNYSSELNVNALELDDSALYLCASSLAGEGQPQHFGDGTRLSIL.

V gene TRBV2 combines with J gene TRBJ2-7; D might be TRBD1 (6 bases). Germline V CDR1 and CDR2: SNHLY, FYNNEI. Trimming left V 6 bases short and J 4 bases short, with 16 bases between. The CDR3 has 14 amino acids. The DNA of the CDR3 is TGTGCCAGCAGCCTACAGGGTGGCAGGTACGAGCAGTACTTC. Amino acid sequence: CASSLQGGRYEQYF. The entire variable domain, with the rest obtained from reference TRBV2 and TRBJ2-7, is as follows: EPEVTQTPSHQVTQMGQEVILRCVPISNHLYFYWYRQILGQKVEFLVSFYNNEISEKSEIFDDQFSVERPDGSNFTLKIRSTKLEDSAMYFCASSLQGGRYEQYFGPGTRLTVT.

The rearrangement links TRBV20-1 to TRBJ1-5; maybe TRBD1 (6 bases). CDR1 DFQATT and CDR2 SNEGSKA come from the germline V gene (reference sequence). CDR3 length: 11 residues. Between the trimmed V and J ends, which lost 5 bases and 8 bases, there was a span of 10 bases. The CDR3 sequence is CSAGTGKPQHF. In DNA, the CDR3 is TGCAGTGCTGGCACAGGGAAGCCCCAGCATTTT.

The J gene is TRBJ2-1, the V gene TRBV27, with 13 bases matching TRBD2. With 4 bases clipped from V and 5 bases from J, the junction kept 8 bases outside the gene matches. In germline, CDR1 is MNHEY, CDR2 SMNVEV (reference sequence). The CDR3 contains 17 residues. DNA of the CDR3: TGTGCCAGCAGTTCCCACAGGACTAGCGGGAGTGACAATGAGCAGTTCTTC. It encodes CASSSHRTSGSDNEQFF.

The chain recombines TRBV5-1 with TRBJ1-2, with D possibly being TRBD1 (5 bases). The germline gives CDR1 SGHRS, CDR2 YFSETQ. This CDR3 has 15 amino acids. The ends were cut back, 0 bases at V and 0 bases at J, with 9 bases in the middle. The CDR3 loop is CASSLGQTSNYGYTF. The CDR3 DNA follows: TGCGCCAGCAGCTTGGGACAGACCTCTAACTATGGCTACACCTTC.

This chain connects TRBV18 to TRBJ1-1; no firm D call. Trimming pared 1 base from V and 0 bases from J, leaving 9 bases between. In germline, CDR1 is KGHSH, CDR2 LQKENI. The CDR3 length is 15 residues. The CDR3 nucleotides read TGTGCCAGCTCACCACAGAGGGAGGTGAACACTGAAGCTTTCTTT. Its protein is CASSPQREVNTEAFF. The full variable domain, completed using reference TRBV18 and TRBJ1-1, is NAGVMQNPRHLVRRRGQEARLRCSPMKGHSHVYWYRQLPEEGLKFMVYLQKENIIDESGMPKERFSAEFPKEGPSILRIQQVVRGDSAAYFCASSPQREVNTEAFFGQGTRLTVV.

This rearrangement joins TRBV7-3 to TRBJ1-6, with TRBD1 matching 8 bases. Germline trimming cut 5 bases from V and 10 bases from J; bases unmatched to any gene: 7. CDR1 SGHTA and CDR2 FQGTGA come from the germline V gene. The CDR3 covers 14 residues. The CDR3 is CASSPGGDRSPLHF. The CDR3 DNA follows: TGTGCCAGCAGCCCTGGAGGGGACAGGTCACCCCTCCACTTT. The whole variable domain, remainder taken from reference TRBV7-3 and TRBJ1-6, is GAGVSQTPSNKVTEKGKYVELRCDPISGHTALYWYRQSLGQGPEFLIYFQGTGAADDSGLPNDRFFAVRPEGSVSTLKIQRTERGDSAVYLCASSPGGDRSPLHFGNGTRLTVT.

The rearrangement links TRBV3-1 (or the pseudogene TRBV3-2) to TRBJ2-1, with a possible D match to TRBD1 (6 bases). Trimming took 0 bases from V and 3 from J, leaving 9 bases between them. Germline V gene sequence: CDR1 LGHDT, CDR2 YNNKEL (reference sequence). The CDR3 loop spans 15 amino acids. This chain's CDR3 is CASSQDPDSYNEQFF. DNA for the CDR3: TGTGCCAGCAGCCAAGACCCGGACAGCTACAATGAGCAGTTCTTC.

The chain employs TRBV3-1 (or the pseudogene TRBV3-2) and TRBJ2-2; D might be TRBD2 (6 bases). There are 16 residues in the CDR3. Germline-derived CDR1 and CDR2 are LGHDT and YNNKEL (reference sequence). V lost 1 base and J lost 1, with 10 bases in between. The chain's CDR3 is CASSQVWRGNTGELFF. The CDR3, as DNA: TGTGCCAGCAGCCAAGTTTGGAGGGGGAACACCGGGGAGCTGTTTTTT.

This clone appeared a few times. This chain uses TRBV27 with TRBJ1-4; 9 nucleotides match TRBD1. Looked up from germline, CDR1 is MNHEY and CDR2 is SMNVEV (reference sequence). The CDR3 has 16 amino acids. The V gene end was trimmed by 5 bases and the J gene end by 4 bases; junction bases not matched to a gene: 8. This CDR3 reads CASSPQDRGGNEKLFF. The CDR3 nucleotides are TGTGCCAGCAGTCCCCAGGACAGGGGAGGTAATGAAAAACTGTTTTTT.

V is TRBV7-2 and J is TRBJ2-2, with D possibly matching TRBD1 (6 bases). The V end was cut by 3 bases, the J end by 7 bases, with 12 bases between. Germline V gene data show CDR1 as SGHTA and CDR2 as FQGNSA. The CDR3 length is 14 residues. CDR3 in amino acids: CASSFTGIIGELFF. DNA for the CDR3: TGTGCCAGCAGCTTTACAGGGATAATCGGGGAGCTGTTTTTT.

V usage is TRBV6-5 and J usage is TRBJ2-7; 7 positions match TRBD2. V was pared by 3 bases and J by 0 bases, with 2 bases of the junction left unmatched. Germline assignment: CDR1 MNHEY and CDR2 SVGAGI. This CDR3 is 14 amino acids long. CDR3 amino acids: CASSYGTTSYEQYF. The CDR3 bases are TGTGCCAGCAGTTATGGGACTACCTCCTACGAGCAGTACTTC.

This chain joins TRBV28 and TRBJ1-2; D uncertain. The V and J ends lost 3 bases and 4 bases respectively, with 12 bases between them. Germline V gene lookup returns CDR1 MDHEN and CDR2 SYDVKM. CDR3 length: 14 residues. Here the CDR3 DNA reads TGTGCCAGCAGTTTGAGTTTGGCGGCCTATGGCTACACCTTC. Its translation: CASSLSLAAYGYTF.

The J gene is TRBJ2-3, the V gene TRBV5-1; 7 bases align to TRBD2. CDR1 is SGHRS, CDR2 YFSETQ, per germline. V was clipped by 7 bases and J by 5 bases; unmatched bases: 10. There are 14 residues in the CDR3. The CDR3 bases are TGCGCCAGCGGGGGACTATTCGAGGGAGATACGCAGTATTTT. It is translated as CASGGLFEGDTQYF.